Here is one TCR beta chain with its context. The antigen this receptor binds is unknown. Per-base quality was not reported, and no clone a single base away is much larger than it. The sample is drawn from a study of blood T cell repertoires in COVID-19 (TCRdb year 2020). Study-wide context: Collaborator samples came from the United States, Italy and Spain and covered acute and convalescent phases of COVID-19. The material from the prospective study consisted of cDNA or gDNA derived from T cells, B-cell-depleted T cells, or PBMCs. Deeply sampled blood TCRbeta repertoires from subjects exposed to, actively infected with, or recovered from COVID-19 were included in the dataset. A freely available public database, intended as a resource for researchers studying the immune response to SARS-CoV-2, is where the repertoires were released. The samples were drawn from two sources: the first 160 participants of the ongoing ImmuneRACE study, and about 1,300 subjects contributed by 6 global collaborators. Sample metadata almost always included a de-identified subject ID, COVID-19 status, age in years and sex. Where HLA class I and class II types were available, the types were taken from metadata supplied by the sample provider, not from assay-based typing.

A second Seattle source provided samples from volunteer blood donors who had recovered from COVID-19. Collaborating institutions collected whole blood in K2EDTA tubes following their own protocols. For TCRbeta analysis, collaborator samples were shipped as frozen whole blood, as isolated PBMCs, or as DNA extracted from either sample type. Points the paper makes about the study in general: The quantity of clinical and demographic metadata differed by source and by participant and was supplied without curation.

TCRbeta CDR3 regions were amplified from genomic DNA by means of the immunoSEQ Assay, a bias-controlled multiplex PCR. The paper's processing steps were these. Nucleated cell counts per sample were estimated from amplification of reference gene primers within the assay. Sequence reads were collapsed and filtered to measure the absolute abundance of every unique TCRbeta CDR3 rearrangement. For each sample, productive Simpson clonality was calculated as the square root of Simpson's diversity index over productive rearrangements. In its TCRdb copy, this immuneACCESS table keeps in-frame sequences only and misses some clones. Where compared with another copy, unresolved V genes explain less than half of these, and the others have no known cause. V, J and clone size were drawn from that table, and D and trimming were deduced from the DNA. This sample is represented by more than 250,000 clones; approximately 86% of them were singletons. Of the sample, about 2.2% is held by the ten largest clones.

This TCR was recovered from a woman in her twenties or thirties who had recovered from COVID-19. Material for sequencing was peripheral blood.

CDR3 region: CASSSRAGSLDNQPQHF. In nucleotide form, the sequence is TGTGCCAGCAGTTCGAGAGCGGGATCCTTGGACAATCAGCCCCAGCATTTT. The receptor chain draws on TRBV27 and TRBJ1-5, with the D gene call left open. For CDR1 and CDR2, the germline V gene (reference sequence) lists MNHEY and SMNVEV. Reading from cysteine to phenylalanine, the CDR3 counts 17 amino acids. The DNA shown is the 51-base CDR3, in frame from base 1. Between the V and J ends, shortened by 4 bases and 3 bases respectively, the junction contains 19 bases.